These T cell receptor beta chains were read from a single sample in a study of blood T cell repertoires in COVID-19. Repertoires were generated with immunoSEQ multiplex PCR, while TCRdb's copy carries only in-frame clones and drops some. In the table there are under 250,000 clones, about 91% of which are singletons. Source material: PBMCs or T cells enriched from blood (not recorded which). The source of these receptors is a woman aged 25 to 45 with acute COVID-19. Both conserved end residues are part of each CDR3. The order of the fields is J gene, V gene, clone size, D gene, CDR3 length, CDR3 protein, CDR3 DNA. A D gene is named only where the DNA matches it firmly. Size values are once, few and many counts, or a class for expanded clones, and some rows have none.

>TRBJ1-5|TRBV19|NA|NA|14
CASSIANSNQPQHF
TGTGCCAGTAGTATAGCTAATAGCAATCAGCCCCAGCATTTT
>TRBJ2-7|TRBV6-2/TRBV6-3|NA|TRBD2|15
CASSTSDAGGDEQYF
TGTGCCAGCAGTACGTCCGATGCGGGGGGCGACGAGCAGTACTTC
>TRBJ2-7|TRBV2|few|TRBD1|14
CASSEAGDRDEQYF
TGTGCCAGCAGTGAAGCGGGGGACAGGGACGAGCAGTACTTC
>TRBJ1-3|TRBV5-4|NA|NA|16
CASSPGTLALENTIYF
TGTGCCAGCAGCCCCGGGACACTGGCTCTGGAAAACACCATATATTTT
>TRBJ2-1|TRBV27|NA|TRBD1|14
CAASGDRDYNEQFF
TGTGCCGCTTCGGGGGACAGGGACTACAATGAGCAGTTCTTC
>TRBJ1-2|TRBV7-8|few|NA|12
CASSSQDYGYTF
TGTGCCAGCAGCTCACAGGACTATGGCTACACCTTC
>TRBJ1-1|TRBV4-3|NA|NA|14
CASSQVEGHTEAFF
TGCGCCAGCAGCCAAGTCGAGGGTCACACTGAAGCTTTCTTT
>TRBJ1-5|TRBV27|NA|TRBD1|16
CASSLNFGQVNQPQHF
TGTGCCAGCAGTTTAAACTTCGGACAGGTAAATCAGCCCCAGCATTTT
>TRBJ1-2|TRBV2|NA|TRBD1|18
CASSDPRLTGTGTYGYTF
TGTGCCAGCAGTGACCCTCGACTAACCGGGACAGGGACGTATGGCTACACCTTC
>TRBJ1-2|TRBV10-2|NA|TRBD1|14
CASSGQGVHYGYTF
TGCGCCAGCAGTGGGCAGGGGGTACACTATGGCTACACCTTC
>TRBJ1-1|TRBV29-1|NA|NA|10
CSVAGVEAFF
TGCAGCGTGGCAGGGGTCGAAGCTTTCTTT
>TRBJ1-2|TRBV3-1/TRBV3-2|NA|NA|13
CASSQQAGPGYTF
TGTGCCAGCAGCCAACAGGCAGGGCCGGGCTACACCTTC
>TRBJ1-4|TRBV3-1/TRBV3-2|NA|NA|15
CASSLGGSTNEKLFF
TGTGCCAGCAGCCTTGGAGGGAGCACTAATGAAAAACTGTTTTTT
>TRBJ1-6|TRBV4-1|once|TRBD1|19
CASSQDPSRGSFDNSPLHF
TGCGCCAGCAGCCAAGACCCATCCAGGGGGAGCTTCGATAATTCACCCCTCCACTTT
>TRBJ1-1|TRBV19|NA|NA|15
CASSRLGGTITEAFF
TGTGCCAGTAGTCGACTCGGGGGGACGATCACTGAAGCTTTCTTT
>TRBJ1-5|TRBV6-6|NA|NA|15
CASSYSMAGYQPQHF
TGTGCCAGCAGTTACTCGATGGCGGGATATCAGCCCCAGCATTTT
>TRBJ2-7|TRBV5-1|NA|NA|13
CASSYQVGYEQYF
TGCGCCAGCAGCTATCAGGTTGGCTACGAGCAGTACTTC
>TRBJ2-7|TRBV7-9|NA|TRBD2|17
CASSLGLAGGPIYEQYF
TGTGCCAGCAGCTTAGGACTAGCGGGGGGACCTATTTACGAGCAGTACTTC
>TRBJ2-1|TRBV3-1/TRBV3-2|NA|TRBD2|13
CASSRRTSNEQFF
TGTGCCAGCAGCCGCCGGACTAGTAATGAGCAGTTCTTC
>TRBJ2-7|TRBV10-2|NA|TRBD2|12
CASGGGNYEQYF
TGCGCCAGCGGGGGGGGGAACTACGAGCAGTACTTC
>TRBJ1-1|TRBV20-1|NA|NA|11
CSGARDTEAFF
TGCAGTGGGGCAAGAGACACTGAAGCTTTCTTT
>TRBJ1-1|TRBV28|NA|TRBD1|17
CASIATGSFIFGTEAFF
TGTGCCAGCATCGCGACAGGGAGTTTTATATTTGGTACTGAAGCTTTCTTT
>TRBJ1-1|TRBV7-9|NA|TRBD1|14
CASSFRQGGTEAFF
TGTGCCAGCAGCTTCCGACAGGGAGGCACTGAAGCTTTCTTT
>TRBJ1-1|TRBV9|NA|NA|14
CASSVGTSGTEAFF
TGTGCCAGCAGCGTAGGAACGTCGGGCACTGAAGCTTTCTTT
>TRBJ2-6|TRBV5-1|NA|NA|16
CASSLAGVSGANVLTF
TGCGCCAGCAGCTTGGCCGGTGTTTCCGGGGCCAACGTCCTGACTTTC
>TRBJ1-1|TRBV5-4|NA|NA|11
CASSTSGAAFF
TGTGCCAGCAGCACCTCAGGTGCGGCTTTCTTT
>TRBJ2-6|TRBV27|many|NA|15
CASSLLGPGANVLTF
TGTGCCAGCAGTTTATTGGGGCCTGGGGCCAACGTCCTGACTTTC
>TRBJ1-4|TRBV11-2|NA|NA|15
CASSPHRTTNEKLFF
TGTGCCAGCAGCCCCCACAGAACAACTAATGAAAAACTGTTTTTT
>TRBJ2-2|TRBV5-8|NA|NA|14
CASSHLSVTGELFF
TGTGCCAGCAGCCACCTGTCGGTTACCGGGGAGCTGTTTTTT